The 32 T cell receptor beta chains presented below share a single source sample, sequenced in a study of blood T cell repertoires in COVID-19. TCRdb's table, derived via immunoSEQ multiplex PCR, lists solely in-frame clones and lacks some. The repertoire includes tens of thousands of clones, roughly 83% of them detected once, and more than 25% sits in the top ten. The sequenced material came from peripheral blood. These TCRs come from a human donor with active COVID-19. The donor label of this sample is uncertain.

The J gene is TRBJ2-1, the V gene TRBV7-3, with D perhaps matching TRBD2 (5 bases). Trimming pared 8 bases from V and 8 bases from J, leaving 10 bases between. CDR1 is SGHTA and CDR2 is FQGTGA in the germline V gene. CDR3 size: 11 residues. The CDR3 sequence: CASRRVYEQFF. The DNA of the CDR3 is TGTGCCAGCCGGCGGGTATATGAGCAGTTCTTC.

The chain links TRBV7-9 to TRBJ2-3; 12 nucleotides match TRBD2. V trimming: 8 bases; J trimming: 2 bases; junction bases outside the gene matches: 2. The CDR3 totals 14 residues. Germline CDR1 SEHNR, CDR2 FQNEAQ (reference sequence). CDR3 residues: CASLAGGNTDTQYF. CDR3 bases: TGTGCCAGCCTAGCGGGGGGGAACACAGATACGCAGTATTTT.

The gene calls are TRBV5-1 and TRBJ2-3, with D perhaps matching TRBD1 (6 bases). V was shortened by 4 bases and J by 0 bases, with 12 bases between the two germline ends. This CDR3 comprises 15 residues. Per germline, CDR1 SGHRS and CDR2 YFSETQ. The CDR3 spells CASSQGQTSTDTQYF. CDR3 nucleotides: TGCGCCAGCAGCCAAGGACAGACTAGCACAGATACGCAGTATTTT.

The CDR3 nucleotides are TGCGCCAGCCGCCGACAGGGAAAAAAGGCCTATGGCTACACCTTC. Its protein product is CASRRQGKKAYGYTF. This chain joins TRBV10-1 and TRBJ1-2, with TRBD1 identical over 7 bases. Trimming removed 8 bases from V and 4 bases from J; junction bases left unmatched: 13. This CDR3 has 15 residues. Germline V lookup: CDR1 WNHNN, CDR2 SYGVQD (reference sequence).

This clone was seen a single time. The rearrangement uses TRBV15 and TRBJ1-3; D is unresolved. Germline values: CDR1 LNHNV, CDR2 YYDKDF (reference sequence). The CDR3 is 17 amino acids. Trimming shortened V by 0 bases and J by 0 bases, and 12 bases separated the two germline ends. The CDR3 region is CATSREAVVFSGNTIYF. CDR3 bases: TGTGCCACCAGCAGAGAAGCGGTAGTCTTCTCTGGAAACACCATATATTTT.

This chain connects TRBV7-2 to TRBJ2-7; 9 bases are shared with TRBD2. The CDR3 sequence is 14 residues long. Germline lookup yields CDR1 SGHTA and CDR2 FQGNSA. J gave up 5 bases and V 5 bases, and 7 bases lay outside the gene matches. The CDR3 region has the DNA TGTGCCAGCAGCCTCGCGGGGGGGGTCCACGAGCAGTACTTC. Encoded protein: CASSLAGGVHEQYF.

The chain joins TRBV5-1 to TRBJ2-7; TRBD2 might be the D (5 bases). This CDR3 spans 15 amino acids. Between the trimmed V and J ends, which lost 0 bases and 6 bases, there was a span of 16 bases. Germline V gene lookup returns CDR1 SGHRS and CDR2 YFSETQ. The DNA for the CDR3 is TGCGCCAGCAGCTTGGGGTCGGTCGGGATGGGCGAGCAGTACTTC. This encodes CASSLGSVGMGEQYF. The complete variable domain, with remaining parts taken from reference TRBV5-1 and TRBJ2-7, reads KAGVTQTPRYLIKTRGQQVTLSCSPISGHRSVSWYQQTPGQGLQFLFEYFSETQRNKGNFPGRFSGRQFSNSRSEMNVSTLELGDSALYLCASSLGSVGMGEQYFGPGTRLTVT.

This clone showed up just a few times. The V gene is TRBV29-1, the J gene TRBJ2-1; TRBD1 agrees at 7 bases. Unmatched junction bases numbered 4, after V lost 2 bases and J lost 0 bases. The CDR3 runs to 15 residues. Germline loops: CDR1 SQVTM, CDR2 ANQGSEA. CDR3 amino acids: CSVEIWDSSYNEQFF. The CDR3 nucleotides are TGCAGCGTTGAAATATGGGACAGCTCCTACAATGAGCAGTTCTTC.

This clone appeared once. V is TRBV3-1 (or the pseudogene TRBV3-2) and J is TRBJ1-1; no firm D call. The CDR3 covers 14 residues. V was shortened by 4 bases and J by 4 bases, with 13 bases between the two germline ends. Germline V gene data show CDR1 as LGHDT and CDR2 as YNNKEL (reference sequence). Written as DNA, the CDR3 is TGTGCCAGCAGCCCACCTCTTCATAGCACTGAAGCTTTCTTT. It encodes CASSPPLHSTEAFF.

J is TRBJ2-7 and V is TRBV5-6; 7 bases are shared with TRBD2. The V gene end was trimmed by 4 bases and the J gene end by 9 bases; junction bases not matched to a gene: 13. The V gene's germline CDR1 is SGHDT and CDR2 YYEEEE. This CDR3 comprises 14 residues. This CDR3 is CASSLPGGYKGQYF. CDR3 nucleotide sequence: TGTGCCAGCAGCCTCCCCGGGGGGTACAAAGGGCAGTACTTC.

As concerns this clone: At one of its ends the junction is not consistent with the germline gene, which may arise from a read error. CDR3 sequence (DNA): TGTGCCAGTAGTATCGAGGAATCACCCCTCTACTTT. It encodes CASSIEESPLYF. This chain joins TRBV19 and TRBJ1-6; D is ambiguous. Looked up from germline, CDR1 is LNHDA and CDR2 is SQIVND (reference sequence). The CDR3 loop spans 12 amino acids.

In this sample, this clone turned up once. J is TRBJ1-2 and V is TRBV4-3, with 7 bases lining up with TRBD1. The CDR3 has 20 residues. Per germline, CDR1 LGHNA and CDR2 YSLEER. The junction had 17 bases not matched to a gene; V was cut back by 1 base and J by 0 bases. The CDR3 DNA is TGCGCCAGCAGCCAAGTCTTAATGCCGCCGTCGGGACAGACTAACTATGGCTACACCTTC. This gives the protein CASSQVLMPPSGQTNYGYTF.

This chain uses TRBV6-4 with TRBJ1-3, with D uncertain. The CDR3 extends over 15 amino acids. The germline CDR1 and CDR2 sequences are MRHNA and SNTAGT. V was cut by 2 bases and J by 0 bases, with 8 bases left in between. The CDR3 sequence is CASSDALGSGNTIYF. For the CDR3, the DNA is TGTGCCAGCAGTGACGCACTCGGCTCTGGAAACACCATATATTTT.

The chain joins TRBV5-4 to TRBJ2-5; 7 nucleotides agree with TRBD1. Trimming cost V 4 bases and J 5 bases; bases outside gene matches: 8. The germline CDR1 and CDR2 sequences are SGHNT and YYREEE (reference sequence). The CDR3 covers 14 residues. The CDR3 DNA reads as TGTGCCAGCAGCCATGGACAGGAGGTTGAGACCCAGTACTTC. Translating gives CASSHGQEVETQYF.

The chain links TRBV19 to TRBJ2-3; 9 bases map to TRBD1. The CDR3 sequence is 15 residues long. Trimming removed 4 bases from V and 3 bases from J; junction bases left unmatched: 5. The germline CDR1 and CDR2 sequences are LNHDA and SQIVND (reference sequence). The CDR3 protein is CASSKQGAVTDTQYF. CDR3 nucleotide sequence: TGTGCCAGTAGTAAACAGGGGGCGGTTACAGATACGCAGTATTTT.

V and J are TRBV20-1 and TRBJ2-7; 12 positions match TRBD2. The CDR3 totals 15 residues. The trim removed 3 bases at V and 3 bases at J, leaving 6 bases unmatched. Germline V lookup: CDR1 DFQATT, CDR2 SNEGSKA (reference sequence). DNA for the CDR3: TGCAGTGCTAGTCGGGGGACTAGCGGGCGCTACGAGCAGTACTTC. This gives the protein CSASRGTSGRYEQYF.

The chain couples TRBV9 to TRBJ1-2, with 7 bases lining up with TRBD1. The CDR3 has 15 residues. V gave up 3 bases and J gave up 0 bases; unmatched junction bases: 5. In germline, CDR1 is SGDLS, CDR2 YYNGEE. This CDR3 reads CASSDSGTANYGYTF. Written as DNA, the CDR3 is TGTGCCAGCAGCGATTCCGGGACAGCTAACTATGGCTACACCTTC. The complete variable domain, with remaining parts taken from reference TRBV9 and TRBJ1-2, reads DSGVTQTPKHLITATGQRVTLRCSPRSGDLSVYWYQQSLDQGLQFLIQYYNGEERAKGNILERFSAQQFPDLHSELNLSSLELGDSALYFCASSDSGTANYGYTFGSGTRLTVV.

The V call is TRBV4-2, the J call TRBJ2-2; 7 bases are shared with TRBD1. Trimming cost V 4 bases and J 2 bases; bases outside gene matches: 4. Germline-derived CDR1 and CDR2 are LGHNA and YNFKEQ. The CDR3 is 15 residues long. Here the CDR3 DNA reads TGTGCCAGCAGCCGGGGACAGAAAAACACCGGGGAGCTGTTTTTT. Amino acid sequence: CASSRGQKNTGELFF.

The chain joins TRBV7-8 to TRBJ2-1, with a tentative D call TRBD2 (6 bases). This CDR3 is built from 15 residues. With 0 bases removed from V and 5 bases from J, the gap between germline ends came to 11 bases. Germline assignment: CDR1 SGHVS and CDR2 FQNEAQ. The CDR3 DNA is TGTGCCAGCAGCTTAGCCAGGACTACTAACAATGAGCAGTTCTTC. Its protein product is CASSLARTTNNEQFF.

In this sample, this clone is medium-sized. The V and J genes are TRBV19 and TRBJ2-7, with TRBD1 matching 10 bases. J lost 0 bases, V lost 1 base, and 0 bases had no gene match. The V gene's germline CDR1 is LNHDA and CDR2 SQIVND (reference sequence). There are 15 residues in the CDR3. In nucleotides, the CDR3 is TGTGCCAGTAGTATAGGGACAGGGGGCTCCTACGAGCAGTACTTC. Translated: CASSIGTGGSYEQYF.

J is TRBJ2-2 and V is TRBV4-2; D might be TRBD1 (6 bases). V lost 0 bases and J lost 7, with 9 bases in between. This CDR3 region has 14 residues. Germline assignment: CDR1 LGHNA and CDR2 YNFKEQ. The CDR3 DNA reads as TGTGCCAGCAGCCAAGAGAGGGGGTTCGGGGAGCTGTTTTTT. It encodes CASSQERGFGELFF.

This rearrangement joins TRBV5-4 to TRBJ2-1; 10 nucleotides line up with TRBD2. The length of the CDR3 is 15 residues. Looked up from germline, CDR1 is SGHNT and CDR2 is YYREEE (reference sequence). V trimming: 4 bases; J trimming: 4 bases; junction bases outside the gene matches: 5. CDR3 DNA sequence: TGTGCCAGCAGCCTGCGGACTAGCGGATACAATGAGCAGTTCTTC. Translating it yields CASSLRTSGYNEQFF.

The rearrangement joins TRBV9 to TRBJ2-3; 11 bases map to TRBD2. V was clipped by 0 bases and J by 4 bases; unmatched bases: 4. Germline-derived CDR1 and CDR2 are SGDLS and YYNGEE. The CDR3 is 16 amino acids. The CDR3 protein is CASSVGNSGRADTQYF. The CDR3 nucleotides read TGTGCCAGCAGCGTAGGGAATAGCGGGAGGGCAGATACGCAGTATTTT.

This chain connects TRBV13 to TRBJ2-3, with 10 positions matching TRBD2. This CDR3 comprises 16 residues. Per germline, CDR1 PRHDT and CDR2 FYEKMQ (reference sequence). The V segment lost 5 bases and the J segment 0 bases; nucleotides outside the gene matches: 5. The CDR3 protein is CASSPRTSGSTDTQYF. The CDR3 coding sequence is TGTGCCAGCAGCCCCCGGACTAGCGGTAGCACAGATACGCAGTATTTT. The full variable domain, in which reference TRBV13 and TRBJ2-3 provide the parts outside the CDR3, is AAGVIQSPRHLIKEKRETATLKCYPIPRHDTVYWYQQGPGQDPQFLISFYEKMQSDKGSIPDRFSAQQFSDYHSELNMSSLELGDSALYFCASSPRTSGSTDTQYFGPGTRLTVL.

The J gene is TRBJ2-5, the V gene TRBV5-8; TRBD2 matches 10 bases. The CDR3 runs 16 residues. Losses at the gene ends were 0 bases for V and 4 bases for J; bases not matched to a gene: 6. CDR1 and CDR2 (germline): SGHTS, YDEGEE. The CDR3: CASSLGPSGSGETQYF. As DNA, the CDR3 is TGTGCCAGCAGCTTGGGGCCTAGCGGGAGTGGAGAGACCCAGTACTTC.

The chain has TRBV3-1 (or the pseudogene TRBV3-2) and TRBJ2-1; 7 nucleotides match TRBD2. The CDR3 extends over 12 amino acids. Germline assignment: CDR1 LGHDT and CDR2 YNNKEL (reference sequence). The V gene end was trimmed by 3 bases and the J gene end by 9 bases; junction bases not matched to a gene: 2. CDR3 sequence (DNA): TGTGCCAGCAGCCAGCCGGGGGGTGAGCAGTTCTTC. Encoded protein: CASSQPGGEQFF.

The rearrangement links TRBV3-1 (or the pseudogene TRBV3-2) to TRBJ2-7; 7 bases agree with TRBD1. Per the germline V gene, CDR1 is LGHDT and CDR2 is YNNKEL (reference sequence). With 4 bases clipped from V and 4 bases from J, the junction kept 13 bases outside the gene matches. This CDR3 region has 16 residues. In DNA form, the CDR3 reads TGTGCCAGCAGCCGGGACAGCCCAAGCCTCCTATACGAGCAGTACTTC. Its translation is CASSRDSPSLLYEQYF.

The chain combines TRBV7-9 with TRBJ2-5; a weak D match, TRBD2 (6 bases). The germline gives CDR1 SEHNR, CDR2 FQNEAQ (reference sequence). The CDR3 spans 14 residues. The ends were cut back, 1 base at V and 4 bases at J, with 10 bases in the middle. The CDR3 DNA reads as TGTGCCAGCAGCTTAGTAGTTAGCGGAGAGACCCAGTACTTC. This gives the protein CASSLVVSGETQYF.

V gene TRBV19 combines with J gene TRBJ1-6; the D gene is possibly TRBD1 (6 bases). The V end was cut by 1 base, the J end by 5 bases, with 12 bases between. CDR1 and CDR2 from the germline V gene are LNHDA and SQIVND (reference sequence). The CDR3 spans 16 residues. CDR3 nucleotides: TGTGCCAGTAGTATAGTCGGGGGGCGAAATAATTCACCCCTCCACTTT. This translates into CASSIVGGRNNSPLHF.

The chain employs TRBV7-9 and TRBJ1-2; 8 bases match TRBD1. Losses at the gene ends were 5 bases for V and 4 bases for J; bases not matched to a gene: 12. The CDR3 is 16 amino acids. Germline V gene data show CDR1 as SEHNR and CDR2 as FQNEAQ (reference sequence). CDR3 sequence reads: CASSPTPTGATYGYTF. In nucleotides, the CDR3 is TGTGCCAGCAGCCCAACACCGACAGGGGCCACCTATGGCTACACCTTC. Complete variable domain (other parts from reference TRBV7-9 and TRBJ1-2): DTGVSQNPRHKITKRGQNVTFRCDPISEHNRLYWYRQTLGQGPEFLTYFQNEAQLEKSRLLSDRFSAERPKGSFSTLEIQRTEQGDSAMYLCASSPTPTGATYGYTFGSGTRLTVV.

This chain uses TRBV7-2 with TRBJ2-2; 8 bases line up with TRBD2. CDR1 is SGHTA and CDR2 is FQGNSA in the germline V gene. The CDR3 contains 16 residues. V trimming: 2 bases; J trimming: 1 base; junction bases outside the gene matches: 3. CDR3 amino acids: CASSLQLAENTGELFF. Here the CDR3 DNA reads TGTGCCAGCAGCTTACAACTAGCGGAGAACACCGGGGAGCTGTTTTTT.

This clone was recorded only once. This sequence joins TRBV27 and TRBJ2-3; 8 nucleotides agree with TRBD2. Germline V CDR1 and CDR2: MNHEY, SMNVEV (reference sequence). This CDR3 is built from 11 residues. V trimming: 7 bases; J trimming: 13 bases; junction bases outside the gene matches: 7. The CDR3 nucleotides are TGTGCCAGCAACGCGGGGGGCGGGGAGTATTTT. Residues: CASNAGGGEYF.